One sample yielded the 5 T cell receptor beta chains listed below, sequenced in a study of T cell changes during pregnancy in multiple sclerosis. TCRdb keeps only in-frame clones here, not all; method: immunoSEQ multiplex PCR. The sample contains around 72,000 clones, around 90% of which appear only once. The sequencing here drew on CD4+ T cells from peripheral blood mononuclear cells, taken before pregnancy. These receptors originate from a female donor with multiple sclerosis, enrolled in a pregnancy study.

In DNA form, the CDR3 reads TGTGCCAGTAGTATCCAGGGTACTGAAAAACTGTTTTTT. This encodes CASSIQGTEKLFF. This chain joins TRBV19 and TRBJ1-4; D may be TRBD1 (5 bases). V gave up 3 bases and J gave up 7 bases, with 9 bases separating them. The germline gives CDR1 LNHDA, CDR2 SQIVND (reference sequence). The CDR3 loop spans 13 amino acids. The full variable domain, with the rest looked up from reference TRBV19 and TRBJ1-4, is DGGITQSPKYLFRKEGQNVTLSCEQNLNHDAMYWYRQDPGQGLRLIYYSQIVNDFQKGDIAEGYSVSREKKESFPLTVTSAQKNPTAFYLCASSIQGTEKLFFGSGTQLSVL.

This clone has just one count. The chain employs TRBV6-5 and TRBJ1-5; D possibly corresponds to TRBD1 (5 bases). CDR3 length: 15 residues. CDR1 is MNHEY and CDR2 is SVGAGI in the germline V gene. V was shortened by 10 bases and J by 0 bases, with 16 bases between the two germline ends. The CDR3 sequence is CATKVDRFSNQPQHF. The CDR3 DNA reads TGTGCCACCAAGGTTGACAGATTTAGCAATCAGCCCCAGCATTTT.

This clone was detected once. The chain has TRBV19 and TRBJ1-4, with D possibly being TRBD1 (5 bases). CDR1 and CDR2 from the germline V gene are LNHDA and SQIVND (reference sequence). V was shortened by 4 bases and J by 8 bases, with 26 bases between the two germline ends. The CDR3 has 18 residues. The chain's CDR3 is CASSKPTLLEGRWEKLFF. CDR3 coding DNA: TGTGCCAGTAGTAAGCCGACTTTACTGGAGGGACGGTGGGAAAAACTGTTTTTT.

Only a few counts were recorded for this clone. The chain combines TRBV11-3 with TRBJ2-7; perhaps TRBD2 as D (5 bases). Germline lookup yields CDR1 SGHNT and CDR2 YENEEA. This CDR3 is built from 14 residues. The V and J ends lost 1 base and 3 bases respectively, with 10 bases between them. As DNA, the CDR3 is TGTGCCAGCAGCTTAGGGTCGGGGATCTACGAGCAGTACTTC. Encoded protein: CASSLGSGIYEQYF. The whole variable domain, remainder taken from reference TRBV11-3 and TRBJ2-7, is EAGVVQSPRYKIIEKKQPVAFWCNPISGHNTLYWYLQNLGQGPELLIRYENEEAVDDSQLPKDRFSAERLKGVDSTLKIQPAELGDSAVYLCASSLGSGIYEQYFGPGTRLTVT.

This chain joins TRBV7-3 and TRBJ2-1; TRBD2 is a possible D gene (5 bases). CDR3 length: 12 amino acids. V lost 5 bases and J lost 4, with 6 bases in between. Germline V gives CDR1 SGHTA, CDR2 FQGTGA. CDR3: CASSPGYNEQFF. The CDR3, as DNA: TGTGCCAGCAGCCCGGGGTACAATGAGCAGTTCTTC.